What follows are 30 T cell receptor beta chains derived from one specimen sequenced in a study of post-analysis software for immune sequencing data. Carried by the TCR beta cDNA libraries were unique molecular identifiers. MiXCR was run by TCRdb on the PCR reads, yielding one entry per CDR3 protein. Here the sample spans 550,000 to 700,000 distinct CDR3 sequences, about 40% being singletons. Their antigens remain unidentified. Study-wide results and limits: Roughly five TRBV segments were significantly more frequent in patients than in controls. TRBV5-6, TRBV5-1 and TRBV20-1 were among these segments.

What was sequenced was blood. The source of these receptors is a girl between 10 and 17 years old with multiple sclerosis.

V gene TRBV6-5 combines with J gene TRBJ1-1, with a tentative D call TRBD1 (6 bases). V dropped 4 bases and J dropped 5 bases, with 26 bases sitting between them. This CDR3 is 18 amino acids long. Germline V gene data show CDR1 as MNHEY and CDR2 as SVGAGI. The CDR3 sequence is CASSFSVGGPNGWTEAFF. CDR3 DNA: TGTGCCAGCAGTTTTTCCGTGGGGGGCCCCAACGGCTGGACTGAAGCTTTCTTT.

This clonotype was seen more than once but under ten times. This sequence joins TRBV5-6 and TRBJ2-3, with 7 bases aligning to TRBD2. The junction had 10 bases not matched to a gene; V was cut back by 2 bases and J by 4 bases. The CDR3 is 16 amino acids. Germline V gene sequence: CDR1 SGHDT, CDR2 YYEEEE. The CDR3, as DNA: TGTGCCAGCAGCTTTATCGGCGGGAGTGGCGCAGATACGCAGTATTTT. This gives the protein CASSFIGGSGADTQYF.

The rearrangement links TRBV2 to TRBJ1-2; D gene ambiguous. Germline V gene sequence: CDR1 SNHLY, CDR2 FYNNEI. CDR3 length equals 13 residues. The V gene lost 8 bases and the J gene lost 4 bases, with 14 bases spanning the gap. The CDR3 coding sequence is TGTGCCAGCGTCCCTCGGGCAGCCTATGGCTACACCTTC. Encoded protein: CASVPRAAYGYTF.

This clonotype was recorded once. CDR3 region: CAASPTSGRADEQFF. The CDR3 DNA is TGTGCCGCATCGCCGACTAGCGGGAGGGCCGACGAGCAGTTCTTC. This sequence joins TRBV10-3 and TRBJ2-1; 14 bases match TRBD2. With 11 bases clipped from V and 10 bases from J, the junction kept 13 bases outside the gene matches. Per germline, CDR1 ENHRY and CDR2 SYGVKD. This CDR3 is 15 amino acids long.

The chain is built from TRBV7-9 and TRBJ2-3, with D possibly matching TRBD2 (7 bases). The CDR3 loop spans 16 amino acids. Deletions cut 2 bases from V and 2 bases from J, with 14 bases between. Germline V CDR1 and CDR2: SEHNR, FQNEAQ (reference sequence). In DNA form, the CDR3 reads TGTGCCAGCAGCTTATCTCGGGGGGCTACCACAGATACGCAGTATTTT. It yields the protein CASSLSRGATTDTQYF.

The CDR3 sequence is CASSLYSGGSGETQYF. CDR3 DNA: TGTGCCAGCAGTTTATATAGCGGGGGTAGCGGAGAGACCCAGTACTTC. The genes are TRBV27 and TRBJ2-5; TRBD2 matches 9 bases. The CDR3 is 16 amino acids. The V segment lost 1 base and the J segment 4 bases; nucleotides outside the gene matches: 7. The germline CDR1 and CDR2 sequences are MNHEY and SMNVEV (reference sequence).

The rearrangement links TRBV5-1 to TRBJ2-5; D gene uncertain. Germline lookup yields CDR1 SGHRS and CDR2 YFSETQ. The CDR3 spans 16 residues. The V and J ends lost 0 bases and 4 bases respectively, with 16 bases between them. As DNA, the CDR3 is TGCGCCAGCAGCTTGGCCGGCAACCGGCTGTCAGAGACCCAGTACTTC. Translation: CASSLAGNRLSETQYF.

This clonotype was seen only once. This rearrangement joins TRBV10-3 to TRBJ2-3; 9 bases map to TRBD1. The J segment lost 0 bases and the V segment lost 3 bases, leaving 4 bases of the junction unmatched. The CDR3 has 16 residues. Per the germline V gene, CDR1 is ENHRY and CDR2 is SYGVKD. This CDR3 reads CAISDPGTGSTDTQYF. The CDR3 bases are TGTGCCATCAGTGATCCCGGGACAGGGAGCACAGATACGCAGTATTTT.

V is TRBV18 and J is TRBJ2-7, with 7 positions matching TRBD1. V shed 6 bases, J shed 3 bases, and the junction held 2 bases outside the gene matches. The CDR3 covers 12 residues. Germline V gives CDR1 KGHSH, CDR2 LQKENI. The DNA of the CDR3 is TGTGCCAGCTCGGGGACAGACTACGAGCAGTACTTC. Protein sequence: CASSGTDYEQYF. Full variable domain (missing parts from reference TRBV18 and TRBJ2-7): NAGVMQNPRHLVRRRGQEARLRCSPMKGHSHVYWYRQLPEEGLKFMVYLQKENIIDESGMPKERFSAEFPKEGPSILRIQQVVRGDSAAYFCASSGTDYEQYFGPGTRLTVT.

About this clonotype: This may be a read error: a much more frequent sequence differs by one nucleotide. Here the CDR3 DNA reads TGCAGTGCTAGGCCCGGGACAGCGTCCCGCAGAAAAGGCGAGCAGTACTTC. Amino acids: CSARPGTASRRKGEQYF. The chain carries TRBV20-1 and TRBJ2-7; TRBD1 matches 7 bases. With V trimmed by 3 bases and J by 6 bases, 20 bases remained unmatched. The CDR3 covers 17 residues. Germline V CDR1 and CDR2: DFQATT, SNEGSKA (reference sequence).

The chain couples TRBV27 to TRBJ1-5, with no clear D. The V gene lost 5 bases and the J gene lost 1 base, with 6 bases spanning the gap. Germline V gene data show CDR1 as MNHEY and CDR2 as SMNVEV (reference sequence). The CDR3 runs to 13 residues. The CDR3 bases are TGTGCCAGCAGTACCTTAAGCAATCAGCCCCAGCATTTT. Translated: CASSTLSNQPQHF.

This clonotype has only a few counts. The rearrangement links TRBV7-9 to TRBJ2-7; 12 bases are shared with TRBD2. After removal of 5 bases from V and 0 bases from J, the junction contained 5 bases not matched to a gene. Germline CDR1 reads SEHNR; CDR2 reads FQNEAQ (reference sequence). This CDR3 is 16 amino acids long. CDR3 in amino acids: CASSVWTSGTSYEQYF. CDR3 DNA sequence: TGTGCCAGCAGCGTGTGGACTAGCGGGACCTCCTACGAGCAGTACTTC.

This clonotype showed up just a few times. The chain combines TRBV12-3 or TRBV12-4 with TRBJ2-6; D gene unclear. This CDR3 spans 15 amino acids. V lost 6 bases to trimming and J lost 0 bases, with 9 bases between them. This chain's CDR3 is CASSPQVSGANVLTF. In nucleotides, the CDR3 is TGTGCCAGCAGCCCCCAGGTCTCTGGGGCCAACGTCCTGACTTTC.

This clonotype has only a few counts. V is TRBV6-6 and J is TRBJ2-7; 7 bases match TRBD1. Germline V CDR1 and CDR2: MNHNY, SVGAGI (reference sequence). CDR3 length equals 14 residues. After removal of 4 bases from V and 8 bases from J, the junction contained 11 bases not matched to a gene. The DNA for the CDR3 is TGTGCCAGCAGTTTCCGGGACAGAGGGGTCAAGCAGTACTTC. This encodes CASSFRDRGVKQYF.

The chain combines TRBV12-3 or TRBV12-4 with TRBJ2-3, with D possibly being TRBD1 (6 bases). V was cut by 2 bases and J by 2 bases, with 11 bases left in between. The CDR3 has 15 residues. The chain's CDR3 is CASSLLGANTDTQYF. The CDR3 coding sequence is TGTGCCAGCAGTTTACTGGGGGCAAACACAGATACGCAGTATTTT.

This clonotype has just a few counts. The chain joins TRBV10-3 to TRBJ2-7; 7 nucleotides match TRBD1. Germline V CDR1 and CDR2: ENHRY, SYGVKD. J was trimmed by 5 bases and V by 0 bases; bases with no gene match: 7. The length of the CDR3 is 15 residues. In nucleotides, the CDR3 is TGTGCCATCAGTGAGTCAGGGGGCAGCATGAACGAGCAGTACTTC. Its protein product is CAISESGGSMNEQYF.

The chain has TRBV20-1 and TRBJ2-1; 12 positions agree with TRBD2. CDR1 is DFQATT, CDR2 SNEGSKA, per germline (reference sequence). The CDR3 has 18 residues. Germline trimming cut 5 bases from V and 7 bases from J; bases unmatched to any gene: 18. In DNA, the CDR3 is TGCAGTGCTCCAAGAGGGCTAGCGGGGGGGCGAGACGTGAATGAGCAGTTCTTC. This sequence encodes CSAPRGLAGGRDVNEQFF.

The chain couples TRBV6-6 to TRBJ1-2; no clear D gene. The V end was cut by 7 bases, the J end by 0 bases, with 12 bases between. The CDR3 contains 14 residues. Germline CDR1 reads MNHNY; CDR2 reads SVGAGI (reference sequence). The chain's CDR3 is CASNLDGSNYGYTF. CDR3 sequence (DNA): TGTGCCAGCAACTTGGACGGATCTAACTATGGCTACACCTTC.

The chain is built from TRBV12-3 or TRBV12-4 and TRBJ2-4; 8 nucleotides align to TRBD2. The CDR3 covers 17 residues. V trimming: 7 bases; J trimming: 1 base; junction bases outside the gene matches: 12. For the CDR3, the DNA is TGTGCCAGCAAGGCTCGGGGGGGGTGGAGTGCCAAAAACATTCAGTACTTC. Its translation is CASKARGGWSAKNIQYF.

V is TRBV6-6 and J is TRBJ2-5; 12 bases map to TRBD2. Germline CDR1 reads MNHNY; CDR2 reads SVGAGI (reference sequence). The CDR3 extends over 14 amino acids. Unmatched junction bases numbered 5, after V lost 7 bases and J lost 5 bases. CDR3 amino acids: CASKPGLAGETQYF. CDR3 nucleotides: TGTGCCAGCAAACCCGGACTAGCGGGGGAGACCCAGTACTTC.

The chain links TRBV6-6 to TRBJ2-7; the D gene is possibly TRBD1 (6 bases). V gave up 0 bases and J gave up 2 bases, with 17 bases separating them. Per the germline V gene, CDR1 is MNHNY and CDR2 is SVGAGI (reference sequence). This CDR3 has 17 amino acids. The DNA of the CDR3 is TGTGCCAGCAGTTACTCGAACGTTGGAGCAGGGGCCTACGAGCAGTACTTC. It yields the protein CASSYSNVGAGAYEQYF.

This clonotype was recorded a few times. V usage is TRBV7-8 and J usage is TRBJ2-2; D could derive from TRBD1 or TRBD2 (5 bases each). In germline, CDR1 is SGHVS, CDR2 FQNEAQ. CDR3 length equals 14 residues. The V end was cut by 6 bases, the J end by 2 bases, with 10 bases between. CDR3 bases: TGTGCCAGCAGTTACGGGGCCAACACCGGGGAGCTGTTTTTT. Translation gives CASSYGANTGELFF. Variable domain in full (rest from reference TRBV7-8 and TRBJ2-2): GAGVSQSPRYKVAKRGQDVALRCDPISGHVSLFWYQQALGQGPEFLTYFQNEAQLDKSGLPSDRFFAERPEGSVSTLKIQRTQQEDSAVYLCASSYGANTGELFFGEGSRLTVL.

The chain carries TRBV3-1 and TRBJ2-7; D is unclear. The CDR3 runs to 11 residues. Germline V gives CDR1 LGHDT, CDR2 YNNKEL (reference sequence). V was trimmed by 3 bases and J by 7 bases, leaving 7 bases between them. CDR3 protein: CASSHAKEQYF. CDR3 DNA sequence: TGTGCCAGCAGCCACGCGAAAGAGCAGTACTTC.

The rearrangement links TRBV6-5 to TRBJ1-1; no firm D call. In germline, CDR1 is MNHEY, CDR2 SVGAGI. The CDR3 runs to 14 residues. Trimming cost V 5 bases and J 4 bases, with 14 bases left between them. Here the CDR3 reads CASSEFHASTEAFF. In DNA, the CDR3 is TGTGCCAGCAGTGAATTTCATGCGAGCACTGAAGCTTTCTTT.

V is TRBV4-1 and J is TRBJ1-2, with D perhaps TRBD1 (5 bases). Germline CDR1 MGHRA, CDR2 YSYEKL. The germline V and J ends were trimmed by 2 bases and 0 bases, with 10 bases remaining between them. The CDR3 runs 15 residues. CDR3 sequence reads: CASSQTVTANYGYTF. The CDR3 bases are TGCGCCAGCAGCCAAACAGTGACAGCTAACTATGGCTACACCTTC.

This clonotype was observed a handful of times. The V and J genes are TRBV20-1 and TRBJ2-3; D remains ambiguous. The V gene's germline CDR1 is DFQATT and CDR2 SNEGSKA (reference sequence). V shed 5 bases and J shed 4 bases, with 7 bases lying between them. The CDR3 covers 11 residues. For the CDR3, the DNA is TGCAGTGCTCACCGGTCAGATACGCAGTATTTT. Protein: CSAHRSDTQYF.

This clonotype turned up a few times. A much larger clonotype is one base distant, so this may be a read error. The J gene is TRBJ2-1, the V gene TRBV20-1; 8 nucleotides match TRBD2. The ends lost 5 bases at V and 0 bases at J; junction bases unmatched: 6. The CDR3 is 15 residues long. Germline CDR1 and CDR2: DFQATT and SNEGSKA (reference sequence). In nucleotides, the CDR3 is TGCAGTGCTGGTGCGGGGGGCAGCTCCTACAATGAGCAGTTCTTC. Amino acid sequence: CSAGAGGSSYNEQFF.

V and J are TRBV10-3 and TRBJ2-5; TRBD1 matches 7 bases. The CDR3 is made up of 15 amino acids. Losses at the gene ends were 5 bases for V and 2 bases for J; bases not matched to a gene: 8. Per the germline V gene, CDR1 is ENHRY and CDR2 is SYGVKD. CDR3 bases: TGTGCCATCAGTCCCCCCGGGACAGCTCAAGAGACCCAGTACTTC. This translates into CAISPPGTAQETQYF.

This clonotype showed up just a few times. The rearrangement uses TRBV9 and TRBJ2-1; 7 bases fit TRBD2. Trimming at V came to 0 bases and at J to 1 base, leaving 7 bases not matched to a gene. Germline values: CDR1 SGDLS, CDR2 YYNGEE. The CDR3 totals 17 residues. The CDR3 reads CASSVAGGSQSYNEQFF. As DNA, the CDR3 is TGTGCCAGCAGCGTAGCAGGCGGGAGTCAATCCTACAATGAGCAGTTCTTC.

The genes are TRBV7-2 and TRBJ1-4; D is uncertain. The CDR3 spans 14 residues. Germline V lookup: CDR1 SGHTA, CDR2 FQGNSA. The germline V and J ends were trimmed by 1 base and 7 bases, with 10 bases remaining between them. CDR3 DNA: TGTGCCAGCAGCTTAGGGGCGGCGGTTGAAAAACTGTTTTTT. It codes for CASSLGAAVEKLFF.